The T cell receptor (beta chain) described here comes from a study of T cells after yellow fever vaccination. Overall study: It was SMART-Seq v4 Ultra Low Input that prepared the fractions with low cell numbers.

The V end was cut by 1 base, the J end by 10 bases, with 13 bases between. The CDR3 is 13 amino acids. The germline gives CDR1 SQVTM, CDR2 ANQGSEA. This clonotype has only a few counts. Its antigen is not identified. The study's findings and limits: The secondary response was weaker but peaked faster, day 5 versus 15. Booster sampling recovered most clones from primary vaccination (96% CD4, approximately 88% CD8).

One entry per CDR3 protein, called by TCRdb with MiXCR from the 5' RACE reads. The sample lists about 580,000 distinct CDR3 sequences; 17% were seen once. This chain links TRBV29-1 with TRBJ1-4; D possibly corresponds to TRBD1 (5 bases). The origin of this receptor is a man between 18 and 35 years old who received the YFV17D yellow fever vaccine. The source material was PBMCs, sampled 5 days after the first yellow fever vaccination. For the CDR3, the DNA is TGCAGCGTTGAAGCCCCTACCGGGGGAAAACTGTTTTTT. Translated: CSVEAPTGGKLFF.